This T cell receptor beta chain was retrieved from a study of high-grade serous ovarian cancer treatment subgroups. The assay was immunoSEQ multiplex PCR, and TCRdb's table has in-frame clones only and misses some. The repertoire holds about 10,000 clones, with around 68% as singletons. Germline-derived CDR1 and CDR2 are ENHRY and SYGVKD. V was trimmed by 3 bases and J by 6 bases, leaving 6 bases between them. CDR3 length: 12 amino acids. Whole-study findings and limits: Bulk tumor TCR sequencing gave no spatial information.

Tumor tissue was taken before any definitive surgery or chemotherapy was given. This clone was seen a handful of times. The antigen is unknown. The genes are TRBV10-3 and TRBJ2-1; tentatively, D is TRBD1 or TRBD2 (5 bases each). This sequence was found in a human donor with high-grade serous ovarian cancer. Sequences were obtained from tumor tissue. CDR3 residues: CAISDGGNEQFF. CDR3 nucleotides: TGTGCCATCAGTGATGGGGGCAATGAGCAGTTCTTC.